These T cell receptor beta chains were read from a single sample in a study of molecular identifiers for immune sequencing clone quantification. TCRdb redid the calling of the PCR reads with MiXCR, one entry per CDR3 protein. The profile shows about half a million distinct CDR3 sequences, 20% to 25% of them singletons. The sequencing sample was made of naive CD8+ T cells from blood, with Jurkat cell RNA spiked in. Receptor source: a human donor in good health. Some libraries in this study had Jurkat cell RNA spiked in. Each CDR3 is given with its conserved first and last residue. D genes are given only for firm matches. Size tells how often a clone was seen (once, few, many) or the class of an expanded clone, and some rows leave it out.

V gene: TRBV28; D gene: NA; clone size: once; J gene: TRBJ2-7; CDR3 length: 14; CDR3 DNA: TGTGCCGGCAGTTCCCTTAGGGACGCCTACGAGCAGTACTTC; CDR3 protein: CAGSSLRDAYEQYF
V gene: TRBV12-3/TRBV12-4; D gene: NA; clone size: few; J gene: TRBJ1-4; CDR3 length: 13; CDR3 DNA: TGTGCCAGCAGTTTAGCCCAACCCGAAAAACTGTTTTTT; CDR3 protein: CASSLAQPEKLFF
V gene: TRBV7-9; D gene: TRBD2; clone size: NA; J gene: TRBJ2-7; CDR3 length: 19; CDR3 DNA: TGTGCCAGCAGCCCAGCCGGGACTAGCGGAACCCGGGGGCCCTACGAGCAGTACTTC; CDR3 protein: CASSPAGTSGTRGPYEQYF
V gene: TRBV19; D gene: NA; clone size: NA; J gene: TRBJ2-1; CDR3 length: 16; CDR3 DNA: TGTGCCAGTAGTATGATACTAGCTAGGGGAATCGGTGAGCAGTTCTTC; CDR3 protein: CASSMILARGIGEQFF
V gene: TRBV5-4; D gene: NA; clone size: many; J gene: TRBJ2-3; CDR3 length: 15; CDR3 DNA: TGTGCCAGCAGCGAACAGGGAGTAGACCCAGATACGCAGTATTTT; CDR3 protein: CASSEQGVDPDTQYF
V gene: TRBV7-9; D gene: TRBD1; clone size: many; J gene: TRBJ2-2; CDR3 length: 17; CDR3 DNA: TGTGCCAGCAGAACGGGACAGGGGTCATCGAACACCGGGGAGCTGTTTTTT; CDR3 protein: CASRTGQGSSNTGELFF
V gene: TRBV20-1; D gene: TRBD2; clone size: many; J gene: TRBJ2-1; CDR3 length: 14; CDR3 DNA: TGCAGTGCTAGTACTAGCGGGATCAGCAATGAGCAGTTCTTC; CDR3 protein: CSASTSGISNEQFF
V gene: TRBV2; D gene: TRBD2; clone size: NA; J gene: TRBJ2-1; CDR3 length: 16; CDR3 DNA: TGTGCCACCCAGAGGGTGTCGCTAGCGGGAGGCAATGAGCAGTTCTTC; CDR3 protein: CATQRVSLAGGNEQFF
V gene: TRBV7-9; D gene: NA; clone size: NA; J gene: TRBJ2-2; CDR3 length: 15; CDR3 DNA: TGTGCCAGCAGCTTAGCTTCAGTAAGCACCGGGGAGCTGTTTTTT; CDR3 protein: CASSLASVSTGELFF
V gene: TRBV7-9; D gene: NA; clone size: many; J gene: TRBJ1-3; CDR3 length: 13; CDR3 DNA: TGTGCCAGCAGGGACAGCTCTGGAAACACCATATATTTT; CDR3 protein: CASRDSSGNTIYF
V gene: TRBV5-5; D gene: TRBD1; clone size: many; J gene: TRBJ1-1; CDR3 length: 13; CDR3 DNA: TGTGCCAGCAGCCAGCCGGACAGGGAAAGGGCTTTCTTT; CDR3 protein: CASSQPDRERAFF
V gene: TRBV6-2/TRBV6-3; D gene: TRBD2; clone size: NA; J gene: TRBJ2-7; CDR3 length: 15; CDR3 DNA: TGTGCCAGCAGTTACGTCCGGGAGGGGCCCTACGAGCAGTACTTC; CDR3 protein: CASSYVREGPYEQYF
V gene: TRBV6-2/TRBV6-3; D gene: TRBD2; clone size: NA; J gene: TRBJ2-7; CDR3 length: 15; CDR3 DNA: TGTGCCAGCAGTTACTCAGAACTAGCGGCCTACGAGCAGTACTTC; CDR3 protein: CASSYSELAAYEQYF
V gene: TRBV20-1; D gene: TRBD2; clone size: many; J gene: TRBJ2-3; CDR3 length: 17; CDR3 DNA: TGCAGTGCTAGAGATCCCCTTACTAGCGGGAGGTCAGATACGCAGTATTTT; CDR3 protein: CSARDPLTSGRSDTQYF
V gene: TRBV29-1; D gene: NA; clone size: many; J gene: TRBJ2-7; CDR3 length: 13; CDR3 DNA: TGCAGCGTTGATACAACAGGTAGTAACGAGCAGTACTTC; CDR3 protein: CSVDTTGSNEQYF
V gene: TRBV30; D gene: NA; clone size: NA; J gene: TRBJ1-4; CDR3 length: 14; CDR3 DNA: TGTGCCTGGAGTTCGGTGGGGGGGAATGAAAAACTGTTTTTT; CDR3 protein: CAWSSVGGNEKLFF
V gene: TRBV6-6; D gene: NA; clone size: few; J gene: TRBJ1-5; CDR3 length: 14; CDR3 DNA: TGTGCCAGCAGTTACGGGGCAGGGAGGCAGCCCCAGCATTTT; CDR3 protein: CASSYGAGRQPQHF
V gene: TRBV13; D gene: TRBD1; clone size: few; J gene: TRBJ1-1; CDR3 length: 15; CDR3 DNA: TGTGCCAGCAGCGAACAGGGGGCAGTGTGGACTGAAGCTTTCTTT; CDR3 protein: CASSEQGAVWTEAFF
V gene: TRBV7-9; D gene: TRBD2; clone size: NA; J gene: TRBJ2-6; CDR3 length: 21; CDR3 DNA: TGTGCCAGCAGCTCAACCTATCCCCCTAGCGGGAGCCTATCTGGGGCCAACGTCCTGACTTTC; CDR3 protein: CASSSTYPPSGSLSGANVLTF
V gene: TRBV5-4; D gene: TRBD2; clone size: NA; J gene: TRBJ2-7; CDR3 length: 15; CDR3 DNA: TGTGCCAGCAGCTTTGCTAGCGGGGAGGTCCACGAGCAGCACTTC; CDR3 protein: CASSFASGEVHEQHF
V gene: TRBV4-3; D gene: NA; clone size: many; J gene: TRBJ1-5; CDR3 length: 15; CDR3 DNA: TGCGCCAGCAGCCAAGATCAAGGGGATCGACAGCCCCAGCATTTT; CDR3 protein: CASSQDQGDRQPQHF
V gene: TRBV18; D gene: NA; clone size: many; J gene: TRBJ1-4; CDR3 length: 14; CDR3 DNA: TGTGCCAGCTCACCAGGGTCGAGTAATGAAAAACTGTTTTTT; CDR3 protein: CASSPGSSNEKLFF
V gene: TRBV20-1; D gene: TRBD2; clone size: few; J gene: TRBJ2-7; CDR3 length: 15; CDR3 DNA: TGCAGTGCTAGACCCCGCGGGGGTATCTCCTACGAGCAGTACTTC; CDR3 protein: CSARPRGGISYEQYF
V gene: TRBV10-3; D gene: TRBD2; clone size: NA; J gene: TRBJ2-5; CDR3 length: 14; CDR3 DNA: TGTGCCATCAGTGAGCTAGCGGGACAAGAGACCCAGTACTTC; CDR3 protein: CAISELAGQETQYF